These 12 T cell receptor beta chains share one sample of origin, sequenced in a study of T cells in Graves' hyperthyroidism and ophthalmopathy (dated by TCRdb to between 2017 and 2020). The receptor library was made with multiplex PCR. TCRdb names Illumina HiSeq 2000 as the instrument used. The TCR beta CDR3 regions were amplified from the RNA transcripts. The first round of RT-PCR for the TCR CDR3 was performed with the HTBI primer set and the Qiagen OneStep RT-PCR kit. TCRdb reanalyzed the raw reads on its own, using fastp at Q25 for trimming and MiXCR for clone calling, and kept in-frame beta chains. Here each entry gathers all rows of one CDR3 protein and keeps the most common genes and DNA. This sample has some 360,000 distinct CDR3 sequences in its table, and 15% to 20% of those were observed once. The ten largest clonotypes hold around a sixth of the sample. Sequencing was done on a sample of blood. The receptors come from a middle-aged woman with Graves' ophthalmopathy.

The CDR3 DNA reads TGTGCCATCAGTGCAGGGACAGGGGGCTACGAGCAGTACTTC. Translating it yields CAISAGTGGYEQYF. The chain combines TRBV10-3 with TRBJ2-7, with 11 bases matching TRBD1. V lost 4 bases and J lost 3; bases outside the gene matches: 2. The CDR3 has 14 residues. CDR1 and CDR2 from the germline V gene are ENHRY and SYGVKD.

The sample holds many counts of this clonotype. This sequence joins TRBV28 and TRBJ2-2, with 8 bases aligning to TRBD2. The ends lost 4 bases at V and 5 bases at J; junction bases unmatched: 9. CDR3 size: 16 residues. Germline CDR1 MDHEN, CDR2 SYDVKM. The CDR3 DNA reads TGTGCCAGCAGTTGGCTTAGCGGGAAAAGAACCGGGGAGCTGTTTTTT. Translated, it gives CASSWLSGKRTGELFF.

This clonotype was detected many times. V gene TRBV4-1 combines with J gene TRBJ2-5, with 10 positions matching TRBD1. Trimming took 2 bases from V and 5 from J; bases not matched to a gene: 5. The length of the CDR3 is 15 residues. Germline V lookup: CDR1 MGHRA, CDR2 YSYEKL. Written as DNA, the CDR3 is TGCGCCAGCAGCCAACCAGGGACAGGGGAGGAGACCCAGTACTTC. This encodes CASSQPGTGEETQYF.

This clonotype was observed at least ten times. The rearrangement uses TRBV29-1 and TRBJ2-2; D uncertain. V was pared by 3 bases and J by 2 bases, with 7 bases between. The CDR3 is 13 amino acids. Germline CDR1 and CDR2: SQVTM and ANQGSEA. CDR3 DNA: TGCAGCGTTGAGGCAGTCAACACCGGGGAGCTGTTTTTT. Residues: CSVEAVNTGELFF.

This clonotype was seen many times. The V call is TRBV7-2, the J call TRBJ2-5, with 7 bases that match TRBD2. The germline CDR1 and CDR2 sequences are SGHTA and FQGNSA. The CDR3 has 16 amino acids. The V gene end was trimmed by 1 base and the J gene end by 1 base; junction bases not matched to a gene: 6. The CDR3 region has the DNA TGTGCCAGCAGCTTAGTAGCGGGCCTATTCCAAGAGACCCAGTACTTC. Its protein product is CASSLVAGLFQETQYF.

The rearrangement links TRBV5-1 to TRBJ2-2; 9 positions agree with TRBD1. CDR1 is SGHRS, CDR2 YFSETQ, per germline. V gave up 4 bases and J gave up 7 bases; unmatched junction bases: 8. The CDR3 contains 15 residues. CDR3: CASSDRQGVLGELFF. The CDR3 nucleotides are TGCGCCAGCAGCGATAGACAGGGGGTCCTCGGGGAGCTGTTTTTT. Variable domain in full (rest from reference TRBV5-1 and TRBJ2-2): KAGVTQTPRYLIKTRGQQVTLSCSPISGHRSVSWYQQTPGQGLQFLFEYFSETQRNKGNFPGRFSGRQFSNSRSEMNVSTLELGDSALYLCASSDRQGVLGELFFGEGSRLTVL.

The chain recombines TRBV6-5 with TRBJ2-7; D gene ambiguous. Per the germline V gene, CDR1 is MNHEY and CDR2 is SVGAGI. The ends were cut back, 4 bases at V and 8 bases at J, with 9 bases in the middle. The CDR3 has 11 residues. The DNA of the CDR3 is TGTGCCAGCAGTTTGACTGGCCAGCAGTACTTC. Translating gives CASSLTGQQYF.

This clonotype was counted ten times or more. The chain couples TRBV10-3 to TRBJ2-7; D perhaps matches TRBD2 (5 bases). From germline, CDR1 is ENHRY and CDR2 SYGVKD. The CDR3 extends over 12 amino acids. The V end was cut by 6 bases, the J end by 3 bases, with 9 bases between. The CDR3 sequence: CAISSTSYEQYF. The CDR3 nucleotides read TGTGCCATCAGCTCAACTAGCTACGAGCAGTACTTC.

Ten or more counts support this clonotype. The genes are TRBV4-1 and TRBJ1-2, with D maybe TRBD1 (5 bases). V was shortened by 1 base and J by 5 bases, with 11 bases between the two germline ends. Germline loops: CDR1 MGHRA, CDR2 YSYEKL. The CDR3 consists of 14 residues. CDR3 nucleotide sequence: TGCGCCAGCAGCCAAGGCAGGGAGGGTTATGGCTACACCTTC. Residues: CASSQGREGYGYTF.

This clonotype was seen repeatedly, ten times or more. The chain uses TRBV6-5 and TRBJ2-6; no reliable D call. This CDR3 is 16 amino acids long. Deletions cut 6 bases from V and 2 bases from J, with 14 bases between. In germline, CDR1 is MNHEY, CDR2 SVGAGI. CDR3 protein: CASRPEINTGANVLTF. CDR3 DNA sequence: TGTGCCAGCAGACCTGAAATTAACACTGGGGCCAACGTCCTGACTTTC.

On this clonotype: This sequence may be a read error, since a much larger clone differs from it by one base. The chain employs TRBV2 and TRBJ2-7; the D gene is possibly TRBD1 (6 bases). V lost 5 bases to trimming and J lost 2 bases, with 13 bases between them. The germline CDR1 and CDR2 sequences are SNHLY and FYNNEI. This CDR3 contains 14 residues. The CDR3 DNA reads as TGTGCCAGCAGTAATGCAGGGGAAACCTACGAGCAGTACTTC. Translating it yields CASSNAGETYEQYF.

This chain connects TRBV15 to TRBJ1-5; the D is unclear. Germline CDR1 is LNHNV and CDR2 is YYDKDF (reference sequence). The CDR3 spans 15 residues. The V gene lost 4 bases and the J gene lost 0 bases, with 10 bases spanning the gap. The CDR3 nucleotides read TGTGCCACCAGCATAGATTTCAATAGCAATCAGCCCCAGCATTTT. Its protein is CATSIDFNSNQPQHF.